This T cell receptor (beta chain) was profiled in a study of metastatic and nonmetastatic thyroid tumors. CDR1 SGHAT and CDR2 FQNNGV come from the germline V gene. There are 16 residues in the CDR3. V lost 3 bases, J lost 4 bases, and 12 bases stayed unmatched. Treatment of any kind had been given to no patient before thyroid surgery. TCRdb reanalyzed the PCR reads via MiXCR. Here the sample spans approximately 70,000 clones, around 19% being singletons. The receptor's source is a female donor with papillary thyroid cancer or a benign thyroid nodule (not recorded which). Some clones in this sample may be carry-over from other donors' samples. Sequences were obtained from blood. The V gene is TRBV11-2, the J gene TRBJ2-7; 7 bases agree with TRBD2. CDR3 nucleotide sequence: TGTGCCAGCAGCTTTCCCGGGGGGTACGCACATTACGAGCAGTACTTC. This codes for CASSFPGGYAHYEQYF.